This T cell receptor beta chain was identified in a study of OX40 agonist ivuxolimab in advanced cancers. V lost 4 bases to trimming and J lost 8 bases, with 16 bases between them. The CDR3 sequence is 14 residues long. Germline assignment: CDR1 SGHNT and CDR2 YYREEE (reference sequence). This table comes from immunoSEQ multiplex PCR, and its TCRdb copy is limited to in-frame clones, with some not included. The sample yields roughly 6,000 clones, over 70% seen once. This receptor was obtained from an adult with an advanced solid tumor such as melanoma, head and neck, liver or kidney cancer. Specimen: CD4+ or CD8+ T cells sorted from blood, collected in a trial of the OX40 agonist ivuxolimab. The chain uses TRBV5-4 and TRBJ1-3; D might be TRBD1 (6 bases). DNA for the CDR3: TGTGCCAGCAGCCCGAGCGGGGGCTTGGACACCATATATTTT. Protein sequence: CASSPSGGLDTIYF. Using reference TRBV5-4 and TRBJ1-3 for the parts outside the CDR3, the full variable domain is ETGVTQSPTHLIKTRGQQVTLRCSSQSGHNTVSWYQQALGQGPQFIFQYYREEENGRGNFPPRFSGLQFPNYSSELNVNALELDDSALYLCASSPSGGLDTIYFGEGSWLTVV.